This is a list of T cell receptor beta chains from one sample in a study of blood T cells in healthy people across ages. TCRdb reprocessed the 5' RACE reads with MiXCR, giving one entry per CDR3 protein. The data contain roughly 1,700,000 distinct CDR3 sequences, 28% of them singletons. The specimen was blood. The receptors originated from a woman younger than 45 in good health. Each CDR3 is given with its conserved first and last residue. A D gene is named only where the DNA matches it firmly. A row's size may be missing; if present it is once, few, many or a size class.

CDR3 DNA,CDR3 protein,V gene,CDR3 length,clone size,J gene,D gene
TGTGCCAGCAGCAAAGGGCGCATGAACACTGAAGCTTTCTTT,CASSKGRMNTEAFF,TRBV9,14,few,TRBJ1-1,-
TGTGCCAGCAGCGTAGAAACGGGACTAGCGTTTGGGGCCAACGTCCTGACTTTC,CASSVETGLAFGANVLTF,TRBV9,18,few,TRBJ2-6,TRBD2
TGCAGTGCCGGGGTATTGGCAGGCCCGGATTCACCCCTCCACTTT,CSAGVLAGPDSPLHF,TRBV20-1,15,-,TRBJ1-6,-
TGCAGTACAGTTGGGGGGATCAATGAGCAGTTCTTC,CSTVGGINEQFF,TRBV20-1,12,few,TRBJ2-1,-
TGTGCCAGCAGCCGCAGATCAGGGTTCATGAACACTGAAGCTTTCTTT,CASSRRSGFMNTEAFF,TRBV12-3/TRBV12-4,16,-,TRBJ1-1,-
TGCGCCAGCAGCTTCGGACTAGCGGGGGGCTACACAGATACGCAGTATTTT,CASSFGLAGGYTDTQYF,TRBV5-1,17,-,TRBJ2-3,TRBD2
TGTGCCAGTAGGGGTACGGGTGAGCAGTTCTTC,CASRGTGEQFF,TRBV2,11,-,TRBJ2-1,-
TGCGCCAGCAGCTTGCTGGGGACAGATCAGCCCCAGCATTTT,CASSLLGTDQPQHF,TRBV5-1,14,-,TRBJ1-5,TRBD1
TGTGCCAGCAGTCGGGGGAGCGGGGGGACCTACAATGAGCAGTTCTTC,CASSRGSGGTYNEQFF,TRBV9,16,many,TRBJ2-1,TRBD2
TGCGCCAGCAGCCAAGAGTCATACTATGGCTACACCTTC,CASSQESYYGYTF,TRBV4-1,13,few,TRBJ1-2,-
TGTGCCAGCAGCATACAGGGCACAGATACGCAGTATTTT,CASSIQGTDTQYF,TRBV9,13,many,TRBJ2-3,-
TGTGCCAGAAAAAAGACAGGATTCAAAGCTAACTATGGCTACACCTTC,CARKKTGFKANYGYTF,TRBV21-1,16,few,TRBJ1-2,-
TGTGCCAGCAGCTTTAGTGTTGGAGAAAAACTGTTTTTT,CASSFSVGEKLFF,TRBV7-2,13,-,TRBJ1-4,-
TGTGCCAGCAGTTCGACCGGACTAGCGAGCCGCGAGCAGTACTTC,CASSSTGLASREQYF,TRBV12-3/TRBV12-4,15,-,TRBJ2-7,TRBD2
TGTGCCAGCAGCCTACAGACAGGGCTTAGGAATGAGCAGTTCTTC,CASSLQTGLRNEQFF,TRBV5-5,15,-,TRBJ2-1,TRBD1
TGCAGTGCTAGAGCTAGCGGGAGGGACGATACGCAGTATTTT,CSARASGRDDTQYF,TRBV20-1,14,many,TRBJ2-3,TRBD2
TGTGCCAGCAGTTCCAAATTTCAGCCCCAGCATTTT,CASSSKFQPQHF,TRBV28,12,-,TRBJ1-5,-
TGTGCCAGCAGTTTTCAGATAACCTACGAGCAGTACTTC,CASSFQITYEQYF,TRBV12-3/TRBV12-4,13,few,TRBJ2-7,-
TGTGCCAGCAGTTTACCGGGGTCCTTGAATACGCAGTATTTT,CASSLPGSLNTQYF,TRBV12-3/TRBV12-4,14,few,TRBJ2-3,-
TGCGCCAGCAGCTTGGTGGCTAGCGGGGGGTCCCACGAGCAGTACTTC,CASSLVASGGSHEQYF,TRBV5-1,16,few,TRBJ2-7,TRBD2
TGTGCCAGCAGCCACCCGGGACAAGGAGAAAAACTGTTTTTT,CASSHPGQGEKLFF,TRBV5-4,14,-,TRBJ1-4,-
TGTGCCAGCAACCCACCCGCAGGTTTTGTGGATGAGCAGTTCTTC,CASNPPAGFVDEQFF,TRBV28,15,-,TRBJ2-1,-
TGTGCCAGCAGTTTAGTGATAGCGGGCACAGATACGCAGTATTTT,CASSLVIAGTDTQYF,TRBV12-3/TRBV12-4,15,-,TRBJ2-3,-
TGTGCCAGCAGCTCTCAGGGCTCCTCTGGGGCCAACGTCCTGACTTTC,CASSSQGSSGANVLTF,TRBV6-2/TRBV6-3,16,-,TRBJ2-6,-
TGTGCCAGCCGTGGGGGGGTCGGTGGCACAGATACGCAGTATTTT,CASRGGVGGTDTQYF,TRBV7-9,15,few,TRBJ2-3,TRBD2
TGTGCCATCAGTGAGGACGGGGGAGGTCAGCCCCAGCATTTT,CAISEDGGGQPQHF,TRBV10-3,14,-,TRBJ1-5,-
TGCAGTGCTAGAGCCCCCGCGATGGGGACAGATACGCAGTATTTT,CSARAPAMGTDTQYF,TRBV20-1,15,-,TRBJ2-3,-
TGCAGTGCTAGACCAGCTAGCGGCCCGAACACCGGGGAGCTGTTTTTT,CSARPASGPNTGELFF,TRBV20-1,16,few,TRBJ2-2,TRBD2
TGTGCCAGCATGAACAGGGGGGACACTGAAGCTTTCTTT,CASMNRGDTEAFF,TRBV6-5,13,-,TRBJ1-1,TRBD1
TGTGCCAGCGGCATGGGAGGAGATACGCAGTATTTT,CASGMGGDTQYF,TRBV9,12,-,TRBJ2-3,-
TGCAGCGTTGAGCCTAGGACGGGAGGCACTGAAGCTTTCTTT,CSVEPRTGGTEAFF,TRBV29-1,14,few,TRBJ1-1,-
TGTGTCAGCAGTTACCAAAACGAACTCTCTGGGGCCAACGTCCTGACTTTC,CVSSYQNELSGANVLTF,TRBV6-6,17,-,TRBJ2-6,-
TGTGCCAGCAGTGAAATGAGGGGAGACATTCAGTACTTC,CASSEMRGDIQYF,TRBV6-1,13,few,TRBJ2-4,-
TGTGCCAGCAGCCAAGCCCCGACATCATTGGCTGGGGCCAACGTCCTGACTTTC,CASSQAPTSLAGANVLTF,TRBV14,18,few,TRBJ2-6,-
TGTGCCAGCAGTCCGGAAACCGGCTACACCTTC,CASSPETGYTF,TRBV7-2,11,-,TRBJ1-2,-
TGTGCCAGCAGTTTATTGGCGGGGACAATGAGCAAGCAGTTCTTC,CASSLLAGTMSKQFF,TRBV28,15,-,TRBJ2-1,-
TGCGCCAGCAGCTTGGGCAGGTACCAAGAGACCCAGTACTTC,CASSLGRYQETQYF,TRBV12-3/TRBV12-4,14,many,TRBJ2-5,-
TGTGCCGGAGCCCCACCAGCGGGGGGTCCCACAGATACGCAGTATTTT,CAGAPPAGGPTDTQYF,TRBV28,16,-,TRBJ2-3,TRBD2
TGTGCCAGCAGCTTAGGAACTAGACGATCCTACAACGAGCAGTACTTC,CASSLGTRRSYNEQYF,TRBV7-2,16,-,TRBJ2-7,-
TGTGCCAGCAGCTTAAATTCAGGCTTCCCCACCGGGGAGCTGTTTTTT,CASSLNSGFPTGELFF,TRBV7-3,16,-,TRBJ2-2,-
TGCGCCAGCAGCGCATCCGGGACACGTAACACTGAAGCTTTCTTT,CASSASGTRNTEAFF,TRBV5-1,15,few,TRBJ1-1,-
TGCGCCAGCAGTCGAGCGGCGGACAATAATGAGCAGTTCTTC,CASSRAADNNEQFF,TRBV4-3,14,-,TRBJ2-1,-
TGTGCCAGCAGTTTGCTAGCGGGCGGGTCAGGTACGCAGTATTTT,CASSLLAGGSGTQYF,TRBV12-3/TRBV12-4,15,few,TRBJ2-3,TRBD2
TGTGCCAGCAGCTCCAGTTCGACCGCCCAAAATGAGCAGTTCTTC,CASSSSSTAQNEQFF,TRBV7-2,15,few,TRBJ2-1,-
TGCGCCAGCAGGACACAGGGAGACGGTAACACTGAAGCTTTCTTT,CASRTQGDGNTEAFF,TRBV5-1,15,-,TRBJ1-1,-
TGTGCCAGCAGCCAAAGTAATTTGAACACTGAAGCTTTCTTT,CASSQSNLNTEAFF,TRBV7-2,14,once,TRBJ1-1,-